These 32 T cell receptor beta chains were all obtained from the same sample, sequenced in a study of blood T cell repertoires in COVID-19. Profiled with immunoSEQ multiplex PCR; TCRdb holds only in-frame clones, not every one. The table has 130,000 to 150,000 clones, 81% seen once. The specimen was peripheral blood. Source of these receptors: a human donor with acute or convalescent COVID-19. The donor label of this sample is uncertain.

The chain carries TRBV4-2 and TRBJ2-6; D possibly corresponds to TRBD2 (6 bases). Germline CDR1 is LGHNA and CDR2 is YNFKEQ. Trimming shortened V by 4 bases and J by 4 bases, and 17 bases separated the two germline ends. The length of the CDR3 is 17 residues. CDR3 sequence (DNA): TGTGCCAGCAGCCCCCGAGGAGGAGGGACCGGGGCCAACGTCCTGACTTTC. It encodes CASSPRGGGTGANVLTF.

The rearrangement links TRBV5-1 to TRBJ1-1; TRBD1 might be the D (6 bases). The ends were cut back, 4 bases at V and 0 bases at J, with 16 bases in the middle. The CDR3 length is 16 residues. Germline V gene sequence: CDR1 SGHRS, CDR2 YFSETQ. In DNA form, the CDR3 reads TGCGCCAGCAGCCTGTTGACAGGAACCATGAACACTGAAGCTTTCTTT. Amino acid sequence: CASSLLTGTMNTEAFF.

The chain recombines TRBV27 with TRBJ2-2; D ambiguous. The V gene lost 1 base and the J gene lost 4 bases, with 4 bases spanning the gap. The CDR3 spans 13 residues. CDR1 and CDR2 (germline): MNHEY, SMNVEV (reference sequence). The CDR3 region has the DNA TGTGCCAGCAGTTTATTCAGCACCGGGGAGCTGTTTTTT. This sequence encodes CASSLFSTGELFF.

The CDR3 DNA reads as TGTGCCAGCAGCGCTAGACAGGGGCTTAATCAGCCCCAGCATTTT. Amino acids: CASSARQGLNQPQHF. V usage is TRBV3-1 (or the pseudogene TRBV3-2) and J usage is TRBJ1-5; 8 bases line up with TRBD1. Trimming removed 5 bases from V and 4 bases from J; junction bases left unmatched: 7. Germline V gives CDR1 LGHDT, CDR2 YNNKEL (reference sequence). This CDR3 has 15 residues.

The chain couples TRBV18 to TRBJ2-7; TRBD2 agrees at 8 bases. The germline V gene has CDR1 KGHSH and CDR2 LQKENI. CDR3 length: 15 amino acids. Trimming removed 4 bases from V and 2 bases from J; junction bases left unmatched: 7. Here the CDR3 DNA reads TGTGCCAGCTCACTAGAGCGGGGGCAAACCTACGAGCAGTACTTC. The encoded protein is CASSLERGQTYEQYF.

The chain couples TRBV9 to TRBJ2-5; 7 bases are a match to TRBD1. The CDR3 has 16 residues. CDR1 SGDLS and CDR2 YYNGEE come from the germline V gene. V lost 4 bases and J lost 5; bases outside the gene matches: 14. CDR3 DNA sequence: TGTGCCAGCAGCTTCCCTGGGACAGTGGGGCGGGAGACCCAGTACTTC. It specifies CASSFPGTVGRETQYF.

The chain uses TRBV14 and TRBJ2-3, with D possibly TRBD1 on 5 matching bases. Trimming removed 1 base at V and 0 bases at J, with 8 bases between. Germline V gene sequence: CDR1 SGHDN, CDR2 FVKESK. This CDR3 comprises 15 residues. The CDR3 DNA reads as TGTGCCAGCAGCCAAGCTGGGGCTAGCACAGATACGCAGTATTTT. Amino acids: CASSQAGASTDTQYF. Full variable domain (remainder filled in from reference TRBV14 and TRBJ2-3): EAGVTQFPSHSVIEKGQTVTLRCDPISGHDNLYWYRRVMGKEIKFLLHFVKESKQDESGMPNNRFLAERTGGTYSTLKVQPAELEDSGVYFCASSQAGASTDTQYFGPGTRLTVL.

This chain links TRBV9 with TRBJ1-4; D may be TRBD1 (5 bases). The CDR3 extends over 14 amino acids. Germline-derived CDR1 and CDR2 are SGDLS and YYNGEE. The V and J ends lost 3 bases and 7 bases respectively, with 13 bases between them. The chain's CDR3 is CASSAGGWTEKLFF. In nucleotides, the CDR3 is TGTGCCAGCAGCGCGGGGGGATGGACTGAAAAACTGTTTTTT.

This clone has just a few counts. The V and J genes are TRBV7-2 and TRBJ1-3, with D perhaps TRBD1 (5 bases). This CDR3 contains 15 residues. Trimming stripped 5 bases from V and 4 bases from J, with 15 bases between. Germline V gives CDR1 SGHTA, CDR2 FQGNSA. CDR3 bases: TGTGCCAGCAGCCCCTCGGGGGGGAACGGAAACACCATATATTTT. Amino acid sequence: CASSPSGGNGNTIYF.

V is TRBV7-9 and J is TRBJ2-7, with a tentative D call TRBD2 (5 bases). The CDR3 is 12 residues long. The ends were cut back, 5 bases at V and 6 bases at J, with 11 bases in the middle. CDR1 SEHNR and CDR2 FQNEAQ come from the germline V gene (reference sequence). The chain's CDR3 is CASSPNGIEQYF. The CDR3 nucleotides are TGTGCCAGCAGCCCCAACGGGATCGAGCAGTACTTC.

The rearrangement joins TRBV6-5 to TRBJ1-1; D remains ambiguous. V lost 11 bases and J lost 5, with 18 bases in between. Germline V lookup: CDR1 MNHEY, CDR2 SVGAGI. The CDR3 is 13 amino acids. This CDR3 reads CASRLGGGTEAFF. The DNA of the CDR3 is TGTGCCTCTAGGTTGGGTGGAGGGACTGAAGCTTTCTTT.

This sequence joins TRBV10-2 and TRBJ2-3, with 9 bases that match TRBD2. Germline V gives CDR1 WSHSY, CDR2 SAAADI. This CDR3 is built from 16 residues. V lost 2 bases and J lost 4; bases outside the gene matches: 7. The DNA of the CDR3 is TGCGCCAGCAGTGAGGGACTAGCGTACCCCCCAGATACGCAGTATTTT. Translation: CASSEGLAYPPDTQYF.

The rearrangement links TRBV6-5 to TRBJ2-5, with a weak D call TRBD2 (6 bases). This CDR3 comprises 15 residues. Germline V gene sequence: CDR1 MNHEY, CDR2 SVGAGI. Between the trimmed V and J ends, which lost 0 bases and 10 bases, there was a span of 18 bases. CDR3 region: CASSYSGLPVEVQYF. Here the CDR3 DNA reads TGTGCCAGCAGTTACTCGGGACTGCCGGTTGAAGTCCAGTACTTC.

CDR3 in amino acids: CASSLGQGFQETQYF. The CDR3 bases are TGCGCCAGCAGCTTGGGGCAGGGGTTCCAGGAGACCCAGTACTTC. V usage is TRBV5-1 and J usage is TRBJ2-5; a possible D gene is TRBD1 (6 bases). Trimming removed 0 bases at V and 5 bases at J, with 14 bases between. This CDR3 has 15 residues. Germline CDR1 reads SGHRS; CDR2 reads YFSETQ. Full variable domain (remainder filled in from reference TRBV5-1 and TRBJ2-5): KAGVTQTPRYLIKTRGQQVTLSCSPISGHRSVSWYQQTPGQGLQFLFEYFSETQRNKGNFPGRFSGRQFSNSRSEMNVSTLELGDSALYLCASSLGQGFQETQYFGPGTRLLVL.

This rearrangement joins TRBV30 to TRBJ1-2, with D tentatively TRBD1 (5 bases). Trimming removed 2 bases from V and 8 bases from J, with 18 bases in between. The germline V gene has CDR1 GTSNPN and CDR2 SVGIG (reference sequence). The CDR3 spans 14 residues. The CDR3 region has the DNA TGTGCCTGGAGTTCTAGCGCGAGGGGAAGCGGCTACACCTTC. Protein product: CAWSSSARGSGYTF.

The chain has TRBV5-4 and TRBJ2-7; 7 bases align to TRBD2. This CDR3 comprises 14 residues. V shed 2 bases and J 6 bases; nucleotides not matched to a gene: 8. Germline V gene data show CDR1 as SGHNT and CDR2 as YYREEE (reference sequence). In DNA, the CDR3 is TGTGCCAGCAGCTTTCCCACTGTAGCGGGCGAGCAGTACTTC. Translated: CASSFPTVAGEQYF.

The chain combines TRBV5-1 with TRBJ1-1, with D hard to call. This CDR3 is built from 11 residues. Trimming left V 0 bases short and J 8 bases short, with 5 bases between. Germline values: CDR1 SGHRS, CDR2 YFSETQ. CDR3 in DNA: TGCGCCAGCAGCTTGGCCGGGGAAGCTTTCTTT. It translates to CASSLAGEAFF.

The V call is TRBV27, the J call TRBJ1-1; D perhaps matches TRBD1 (5 bases). The CDR3 spans 13 residues. The V gene's germline CDR1 is MNHEY and CDR2 SMNVEV (reference sequence). V gave up 3 bases and J gave up 10 bases, with 15 bases separating them. CDR3 amino acids: CASSFRVGGPAFF. CDR3 coding DNA: TGTGCCAGCAGTTTCAGGGTTGGAGGGCCAGCTTTCTTT.

The chain has TRBV7-9 and TRBJ2-1, with D possibly matching TRBD1 (5 bases). Trimming removed 1 base from V and 10 bases from J, with 5 bases in between. CDR1 and CDR2 (germline): SEHNR, FQNEAQ (reference sequence). The CDR3 sequence is 11 residues long. The CDR3 region is CASSLGTEQFF. The CDR3 region has the DNA TGTGCCAGCAGCTTAGGGACAGAGCAGTTCTTC.

The chain couples TRBV11-2 to TRBJ1-2, with D perhaps TRBD1 (6 bases). Trimming shortened V by 2 bases and J by 7 bases, and 11 bases separated the two germline ends. This CDR3 is built from 13 residues. Per germline, CDR1 SGHAT and CDR2 FQNNGV. This CDR3 is CASSLQGSGGYTF. CDR3 DNA sequence: TGTGCCAGCAGCTTACAGGGGAGCGGTGGCTACACCTTC.

The rearrangement uses TRBV29-1 and TRBJ2-7, with 10 bases lining up with TRBD2. CDR3 length: 17 residues. The germline gives CDR1 SQVTM, CDR2 ANQGSEA. Trimming took 4 bases from V and 2 from J; bases not matched to a gene: 14. The CDR3 reads CSVGGSGGTLQTYEQYF. The CDR3 DNA sequence: TGCAGCGTTGGCGGTAGCGGGGGGACCCTTCAAACCTACGAGCAGTACTTC.

The V gene is TRBV2, the J gene TRBJ1-5, with D perhaps TRBD1 (5 bases). Germline V CDR1 and CDR2: SNHLY, FYNNEI. V was pared by 4 bases and J by 2 bases, with 24 bases between. The length of the CDR3 is 19 residues. CDR3 sequence (DNA): TGTGCCAGCAGTGGGAACCCAGGGAAGAAGGATATTGGCAATCAGCCCCAGCATTTT. The encoded protein is CASSGNPGKKDIGNQPQHF.

V usage is TRBV5-6 and J usage is TRBJ1-6; D is uncertain. V gave up 0 bases and J gave up 4 bases, with 5 bases separating them. CDR3 size: 14 residues. Germline V lookup: CDR1 SGHDT, CDR2 YYEEEE. CDR3 region: CASSLDQYNSPLHF. The DNA for the CDR3 is TGTGCCAGCAGCTTGGACCAGTATAATTCACCCCTCCACTTT.

V usage is TRBV30 and J usage is TRBJ1-4; D is unresolved. Trimming cost V 5 bases and J 7 bases, with 14 bases left between them. The CDR3 loop spans 13 amino acids. CDR1 and CDR2 from the germline V gene are GTSNPN and SVGIG (reference sequence). CDR3 sequence: CAWSEGWGEKLFF. The CDR3 DNA sequence: TGTGCCTGGTCGGAGGGATGGGGTGAAAAACTGTTTTTT.

V is TRBV5-1 and J is TRBJ2-5; perhaps TRBD2 as D (6 bases). The CDR3 extends over 15 amino acids. V shed 4 bases and J shed 5 bases, with 18 bases lying between them. Germline V gene sequence: CDR1 SGHRS, CDR2 YFSETQ. The CDR3 region is CASSPGGVGRETQYF. In DNA, the CDR3 is TGCGCCAGCAGCCCCGGCGGGGTCGGGCGGGAGACCCAGTACTTC.

The V call is TRBV5-6, the J call TRBJ1-1; possibly TRBD1 for D (5 bases). This CDR3 is 11 amino acids long. V gave up 3 bases and J gave up 11 bases, with 11 bases separating them. Germline CDR1 and CDR2: SGHDT and YYEEEE. CDR3 amino acids: CASSWGEEAFF. The CDR3 DNA follows: TGTGCCAGCAGCTGGGGGGAGGAGGCTTTCTTT. Variable domain in full (rest from reference TRBV5-6 and TRBJ1-1): DAGVTQSPTHLIKTRGQQVTLRCSPKSGHDTVSWYQQALGQGPQFIFQYYEEEERQRGNFPDRFSGHQFPNYSSELNVNALLLGDSALYLCASSWGEEAFFGQGTRLTVV.

This clone has just one count. The chain couples TRBV4-1 to TRBJ2-2; 8 bases match TRBD1. Germline trimming cut 4 bases from V and 4 bases from J; bases unmatched to any gene: 8. This CDR3 spans 16 amino acids. From germline, CDR1 is MGHRA and CDR2 YSYEKL. CDR3 in amino acids: CASSLDRGRGTGELFF. In DNA, the CDR3 is TGCGCCAGCAGCCTCGACAGGGGCAGGGGCACCGGGGAGCTGTTTTTT.

In this sample, this clone turned up a few times. The DNA for the CDR3 is TGTGCCAGCAGCCCCGGGACAGGGGTCTACAATGAGCAGTTCTTC. It encodes CASSPGTGVYNEQFF. The chain employs TRBV6-5 and TRBJ2-1, with 10 bases identical to TRBD1. CDR1 and CDR2 from the germline V gene are MNHEY and SVGAGI. After removal of 6 bases from V and 3 bases from J, the junction contained 5 bases not matched to a gene. This CDR3 comprises 15 residues.

The V gene is TRBV5-6, the J gene TRBJ1-3, with D possibly being TRBD1 (5 bases). The V and J ends lost 3 bases and 0 bases respectively, with 13 bases between them. CDR1 SGHDT and CDR2 YYEEEE come from the germline V gene. This CDR3 contains 16 residues. The CDR3 DNA sequence: TGTGCCAGCAGCTGGGGGGTCGCGTACTCTGGAAACACCATATATTTT. This sequence encodes CASSWGVAYSGNTIYF. Together with reference TRBV5-6 and TRBJ1-3, the CDR3 gives the full variable domain: DAGVTQSPTHLIKTRGQQVTLRCSPKSGHDTVSWYQQALGQGPQFIFQYYEEEERQRGNFPDRFSGHQFPNYSSELNVNALLLGDSALYLCASSWGVAYSGNTIYFGEGSWLTVV.

CDR3 region: CATSVPRGPQHF. CDR3 in DNA: TGTGCCACCAGTGTGCCTAGGGGGCCCCAGCATTTT. The rearrangement links TRBV24-1 to TRBJ1-5; tentatively, D is TRBD1 (5 bases). The CDR3 has 12 amino acids. V dropped 5 bases and J dropped 9 bases, with 10 bases sitting between them. Germline CDR1 is KGHDR and CDR2 is SFDVKD.

The chain employs TRBV3-1 (or the pseudogene TRBV3-2) and TRBJ1-6; D unresolved. CDR3 length: 14 residues. Trimming removed 4 bases from V and 10 bases from J, with 14 bases in between. In germline, CDR1 is LGHDT, CDR2 YNNKEL (reference sequence). The CDR3 DNA reads as TGTGCCAGCAGCCCAAAAGTTGGGGAGTCACCCCTCCACTTT. It specifies CASSPKVGESPLHF.

The chain combines TRBV27 with TRBJ1-1, with D perhaps TRBD1 (6 bases). The germline gives CDR1 MNHEY, CDR2 SMNVEV (reference sequence). The CDR3 has 15 amino acids. V gave up 8 bases and J gave up 1 base, with 17 bases separating them. CDR3 sequence: CASRKSRGANTEAFF. The CDR3, as DNA: TGTGCCAGCCGTAAAAGCAGGGGCGCGAACACTGAAGCTTTCTTT.